The 11 T cell receptor beta chains below all came from one sample that was sequenced in a study of Ad26.COV2.S vaccination and SARS-CoV-2 variants. Produced via immunoSEQ multiplex PCR; TCRdb's table is partial and in-frame only. The repertoire includes hundreds of thousands of clones, 80% to 90% of them detected once, and about 2.5% sits in the top ten. Noted treatment: some 20 received Ad26.COV2.S at low or high dose, single or two shots; about 5 received placebo; per-sample allocation not given. Sampling occurred on day 63 after the first vaccine or placebo injection. The material was peripheral blood, obtained in a trial of Ad26.COV2.S vaccine versus placebo. The source is a person between 18 and 60 years old who received the Ad26.COV2.S COVID-19 vaccine or a placebo.

For the CDR3, the DNA is TGTGCCAGCAGTTTTGGGCCAGGGGGCCCACAAGAGACCCAGTACTTC. Translating gives CASSFGPGGPQETQYF. The chain is built from TRBV27 and TRBJ2-5; 8 nucleotides line up with TRBD1. V lost 3 bases and J lost 2; bases outside the gene matches: 8. This CDR3 has 16 amino acids. Germline CDR1 MNHEY, CDR2 SMNVEV (reference sequence).

With respect to this clone: A much larger clone differs by one base, so this may be a read error. The chain joins TRBV27 to TRBJ1-5; 7 bases are shared with TRBD1. Germline values: CDR1 MNHEY, CDR2 SMNVEV (reference sequence). The J segment lost 0 bases and the V segment lost 6 bases, leaving 5 bases of the junction unmatched. This CDR3 has 15 amino acids. As DNA, the CDR3 is TGTGCCAGCAGGGCGGGACAGATTAGCAATCAGCCCCAGCATTTT. This gives the protein CASRAGQISNQPQHF.

This clone was seen once. The gene calls are TRBV9 and TRBJ2-1, with TRBD2 matching over 12 bases. The junction had 2 bases not matched to a gene; V was cut back by 0 bases and J by 7 bases. Germline CDR1 and CDR2: SGDLS and YYNGEE. This CDR3 is built from 15 residues. The CDR3 sequence: CASSVDTSGRNEQFF. The CDR3, as DNA: TGTGCCAGCAGCGTAGATACTAGCGGGAGGAATGAGCAGTTCTTC. Full variable domain (remainder filled in from reference TRBV9 and TRBJ2-1): DSGVTQTPKHLITATGQRVTLRCSPRSGDLSVYWYQQSLDQGLQFLIQYYNGEERAKGNILERFSAQQFPDLHSELNLSSLELGDSALYFCASSVDTSGRNEQFFGPGTRLTVL.

In this sample, this clone turned up a few times. The chain has TRBV28 and TRBJ1-1; no clear D gene. Between the trimmed V and J ends, which lost 4 bases and 10 bases, there was a span of 16 bases. The germline CDR1 and CDR2 sequences are MDHEN and SYDVKM. The CDR3 has 13 amino acids. The CDR3, as DNA: TGTGCCAGCAGTTATATGAACACTGAAGGAGCTTTCTTT. Its translation: CASSYMNTEGAFF.

The chain joins TRBV19 to TRBJ1-6, with D perhaps TRBD1 (6 bases). The V end lost 0 bases, the J end lost 4 bases, and 7 bases lay between the germline ends. Germline V lookup: CDR1 LNHDA, CDR2 SQIVND (reference sequence). The CDR3 covers 15 residues. Here the CDR3 reads CASSIEQGYNSPLHF. The CDR3 DNA follows: TGTGCCAGTAGTATAGAACAGGGTTATAATTCACCCCTCCACTTT.

The genes are TRBV11-2 and TRBJ1-6; D gene unclear. The V end was cut by 8 bases, the J end by 6 bases, with 11 bases between. The CDR3 is 13 amino acids. Germline V gives CDR1 SGHAT, CDR2 FQNNGV. The CDR3 reads CASVGSPNSPLHF. DNA for the CDR3: TGTGCCAGCGTGGGGTCCCCTAATTCACCCCTCCACTTT. Complete variable domain (other parts from reference TRBV11-2 and TRBJ1-6): EAGVAQSPRYKIIEKRQSVAFWCNPISGHATLYWYQQILGQGPKLLIQFQNNGVVDDSQLPKDRFSAERLKGVDSTLKIQPAKLEDSAVYLCASVGSPNSPLHFGNGTRLTVT.

The rearrangement uses TRBV5-1 and TRBJ1-1, with no clear D. V was trimmed by 6 bases and J by 5 bases, leaving 17 bases between them. The CDR3 loop spans 14 amino acids. Per the germline V gene, CDR1 is SGHRS and CDR2 is YFSETQ. In nucleotides, the CDR3 is TGCGCCAGCACAACCGGGAGCTTGGGAACTGAAGCTTTCTTT. Its protein product is CASTTGSLGTEAFF.

The J gene is TRBJ1-4, the V gene TRBV4-2; D is unresolved. This CDR3 region has 17 residues. Germline CDR1 LGHNA, CDR2 YNFKEQ. V dropped 5 bases and J dropped 6 bases, with 22 bases sitting between them. The CDR3 sequence is CASSTDQRGGRDEKLFF. CDR3 in DNA: TGTGCCAGCAGCACAGACCAGCGGGGAGGGAGGGATGAAAAACTGTTTTTT.

The V gene is TRBV7-2, the J gene TRBJ2-1; the D is unclear. Germline CDR1 and CDR2: SGHTA and FQGNSA. V lost 2 bases, J lost 0 bases, and 11 bases lay in between. The length of the CDR3 is 16 residues. The chain's CDR3 is CASSLNARSSYNEQFF. The CDR3 nucleotides read TGTGCCAGCAGCTTAAATGCCCGGAGCTCCTACAATGAGCAGTTCTTC.

This clone was seen just once. V and J are TRBV27 and TRBJ1-5; D not certain. Germline V gives CDR1 MNHEY, CDR2 SMNVEV (reference sequence). The CDR3 totals 13 residues. Deletions cut 1 base from V and 7 bases from J, with 8 bases between. CDR3 nucleotides: TGTGCCAGCAGTTTATTACCTGGGCAGCCCCAGCATTTT. This gives the protein CASSLLPGQPQHF.

This chain joins TRBV7-9 and TRBJ2-7; a possible D gene is TRBD1 (6 bases). CDR3 length equals 15 residues. The V end lost 5 bases, the J end lost 1 base, and 15 bases lay between the germline ends. Germline V lookup: CDR1 SEHNR, CDR2 FQNEAQ (reference sequence). The CDR3 bases are TGTGCCAGCAGCCCCGACAGGTGGCCGTCCTACGAGCAGTACTTC. This encodes CASSPDRWPSYEQYF.